The 16 T cell receptor beta chains presented below share a single source sample, sequenced in a study of CD8+CD57+ T cells in acquired aplastic anemia (dated by TCRdb to 2016 to 2018). The data were produced on an Illumina HiSeq 2000. TCR beta VDJ combination and CDR3 sequence profiling used genomic DNA as the template. TCRdb handled the public reads itself, with Q25 trimming in fastp and clone calling in MiXCR, and kept productive beta chains. CDR3 protein sequences are deduplicated, and each keeps its most common genes and DNA. The sample table holds approximately 170,000 distinct CDR3 sequences, of which 40% to 55% were seen once. The biggest ten clones account for 3.2% of the sample. Expansion of CD8+CD57+ cells had been shown by flow cytometry in the patients chosen for sequencing. Sequenced: sorted CD4+, CD8+, or CD8+CD57+ T cells (not recorded which) from PBMCs. These receptors came from a human donor with aplastic anemia.

This rearrangement joins TRBV15 to TRBJ2-2; 8 bases agree with TRBD2. CDR1 is LNHNV, CDR2 YYDKDF, per germline (reference sequence). CDR3 length: 17 residues. Trimming cost V 4 bases and J 1 base; bases outside gene matches: 8. CDR3 in amino acids: CATSNPGGTENTGELFF. In DNA form, the CDR3 reads TGTGCCACCAGCAACCCGGGAGGGACGGAGAACACCGGGGAGCTGTTTTTT.

The chain uses TRBV19 and TRBJ2-1; tentatively, D is TRBD1 (5 bases). The CDR3 length is 16 residues. Germline V gene data show CDR1 as LNHDA and CDR2 as SQIVND (reference sequence). V was pared by 5 bases and J by 5 bases, with 19 bases between. DNA for the CDR3: TGTGCCAGTAGTCCCATCCCCAAGGGGATTCACAATGAGCAGTTCTTC. It codes for CASSPIPKGIHNEQFF.

The gene calls are TRBV27 and TRBJ2-2; D unclear. The CDR3 sequence is 15 residues long. Germline V CDR1 and CDR2: MNHEY, SMNVEV (reference sequence). Trimming left V 2 bases short and J 8 bases short, with 15 bases between. The CDR3 reads CASSLGRGYLGELFF. For the CDR3, the DNA is TGTGCCAGCAGTTTAGGACGAGGTTATCTGGGGGAGCTGTTTTTT.

Turning to this clonotype: The junction shows a germline mismatch at one end, possibly a read error. The chain uses TRBV20-1 and TRBJ2-7; weak D call: TRBD1 (5 bases). CDR3 length equals 13 residues. CDR1 DFQATT and CDR2 SNEGSKA come from the germline V gene (reference sequence). CDR3: CSATRQSSYERYF. CDR3 in DNA: TGCAGTGCTACCAGACAGAGCTCCTACGAGCGGTACTTC.

The V call is TRBV10-3, the J call TRBJ2-7; TRBD2 aligns across 11 bases. In germline, CDR1 is ENHRY, CDR2 SYGVKD. V trimming: 6 bases; J trimming: 7 bases; junction bases outside the gene matches: 2. The CDR3 has 12 amino acids. The DNA for the CDR3 is TGTGCCATCAGAGGACTAGCGGGTGAGCAGTACGTC. Amino acid sequence: CAIRGLAGEQYV.

Comment on this clonotype: This clone may be a read error of a much larger clone one base away. V is TRBV7-9 and J is TRBJ1-3; D is perhaps TRBD1 (6 bases). The CDR3 covers 15 residues. Germline lookup yields CDR1 SEHNR and CDR2 FQNEAQ (reference sequence). The CDR3 is CATGDTGLSGDTIYF. The CDR3 coding sequence is TGTGCCACCGGGGACACTGGGCTCTCTGGAGACACCATATATTTT.

This clonotype was counted ten times or more. J is TRBJ1-3 and V is TRBV20-1, with D unclear. The CDR3 extends over 13 amino acids. Between the trimmed V and J ends, which lost 5 bases and 3 bases, there was a span of 11 bases. Per germline, CDR1 DFQATT and CDR2 SNEGSKA (reference sequence). The CDR3 DNA reads as TGCAGTGCTGCGGCGGGGTTTGGAAACACCATATATTTT. It specifies CSAAAGFGNTIYF.

This clonotype was picked up many times. The chain is built from TRBV5-1 and TRBJ2-1, with 12 bases fitting TRBD1. Looked up from germline, CDR1 is SGHRS and CDR2 is YFSETQ. This CDR3 has 18 amino acids. The J segment lost 7 bases and the V segment lost 0 bases, leaving 11 bases of the junction unmatched. Here the CDR3 reads CASSLALLGDRGRNEQFF. CDR3 sequence (DNA): TGCGCCAGCAGCTTGGCCCTTCTCGGGGACAGGGGGCGTAATGAGCAGTTCTTC.

This clonotype was observed a single time. Germline is not matched at one junction end, which may reflect a read error. This rearrangement joins TRBV2 to TRBJ2-3; unclear D gene. The germline gives CDR1 SNHLY, CDR2 FYNNEI. The CDR3 covers 15 residues. CDR3 in amino acids: CATSDYLAGTDTQYF. DNA for the CDR3: TGTGCCACCAGTGATTATTTGGCAGGCACAGATACGCAGTATTTT.

A note on this clonotype: A single base separates this from a much larger clone, so it may be a read error. The chain combines TRBV5-4 with TRBJ2-3; D might be TRBD1 (6 bases). The J call may be wrong; the DNA end is better matched by TRBJ1-5. The CDR3 has 15 residues. Germline V CDR1 and CDR2: SGHNT, YYREEE (reference sequence). CDR3 coding DNA: TGTGCCAGCAGGGAGGGGGGGTACCCGGCAGATACGCAGCATTTT. Amino acid sequence: CASREGGYPADTQHF.

This clonotype was seen more than once but under ten times. The genes are TRBV19 and TRBJ2-7; D gene unclear. Trimming cost V 3 bases and J 6 bases, with 12 bases left between them. This CDR3 is built from 13 residues. Germline CDR1 and CDR2: LNHDA and SQIVND (reference sequence). The CDR3 region has the DNA TGTGCCAGTAGTATCGGGTCCCTCGGCGAGCAGTACTTC. Amino acid sequence: CASSIGSLGEQYF.

The chain combines TRBV10-3 with TRBJ1-2, with D unclear. This CDR3 comprises 15 residues. With 0 bases removed from V and 8 bases from J, the gap between germline ends came to 16 bases. The germline CDR1 and CDR2 sequences are ENHRY and SYGVKD. The CDR3 region is CAISESGTDHVGYTF. CDR3 bases: TGTGCCATCAGTGAGTCCGGCACTGATCACGTAGGCTACACCTTC.

Ten or more counts support this clonotype. The rearrangement joins TRBV19 to TRBJ1-2; D call uncertain. The CDR3 spans 16 residues. Per germline, CDR1 LNHDA and CDR2 SQIVND (reference sequence). The V gene lost 4 bases and the J gene lost 0 bases, with 15 bases spanning the gap. For the CDR3, the DNA is TGTGCCAGTAGTACGTCGAGCCGGGTACCTAACTATGGCTACACCTTC. Translating gives CASSTSSRVPNYGYTF.

This clonotype was observed at least ten times. CDR3 amino acids: CASSTDTSYGYTF. The CDR3 DNA follows: TGTGCCAGCAGCACGGACACCTCCTATGGCTACACCTTC. The chain employs TRBV5-4 and TRBJ1-2; tentatively, D is TRBD1 (5 bases). The CDR3 extends over 13 amino acids. V was cut by 4 bases and J by 4 bases, with 11 bases left in between. Germline V lookup: CDR1 SGHNT, CDR2 YYREEE (reference sequence).

This clonotype was seen once. J is TRBJ2-2 and V is TRBV20-1, with 8 bases fitting TRBD1. CDR1 and CDR2 (germline): DFQATT, SNEGSKA (reference sequence). This CDR3 is 16 amino acids long. J was trimmed by 5 bases and V by 6 bases; bases with no gene match: 14. The CDR3 protein is CSAGPGRGRSTGELFF. CDR3 sequence (DNA): TGCAGTGCAGGGCCGGGCAGGGGGCGTTCAACCGGGGAGCTGTTTTTT.

V is TRBV10-3 and J is TRBJ1-6; D unclear. The CDR3 contains 13 residues. The V end lost 10 bases, the J end lost 7 bases, and 14 bases lay between the germline ends. The germline V gene has CDR1 ENHRY and CDR2 SYGVKD. In DNA form, the CDR3 reads TGTGCCACCCTGGGAGCAGCAAATTCACCCCTCCACTTT. This translates into CATLGAANSPLHF.